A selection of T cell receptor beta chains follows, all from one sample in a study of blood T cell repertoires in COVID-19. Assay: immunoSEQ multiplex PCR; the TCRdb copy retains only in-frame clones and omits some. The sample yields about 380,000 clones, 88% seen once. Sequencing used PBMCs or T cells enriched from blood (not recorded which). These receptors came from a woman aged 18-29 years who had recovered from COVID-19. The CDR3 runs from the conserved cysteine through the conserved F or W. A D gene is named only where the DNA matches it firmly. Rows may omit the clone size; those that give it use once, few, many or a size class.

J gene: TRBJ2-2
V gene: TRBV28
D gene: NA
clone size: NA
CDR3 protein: CASSSSTGGMNTGELFF
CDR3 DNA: TGTGCCAGCAGTTCCTCGACGGGTGGCATGAATACCGGGGAGCTGTTTTTT

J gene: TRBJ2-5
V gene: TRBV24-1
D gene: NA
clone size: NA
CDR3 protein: CATSDRYQETQYF
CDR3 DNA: TGTGCCACCAGTGATCGGTACCAAGAGACCCAGTACTTC

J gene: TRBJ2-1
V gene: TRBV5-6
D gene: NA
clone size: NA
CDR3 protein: CASSTGGRVNEQFF
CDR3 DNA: TGTGCCAGCAGCACGGGCGGCAGGGTCAATGAGCAGTTCTTC

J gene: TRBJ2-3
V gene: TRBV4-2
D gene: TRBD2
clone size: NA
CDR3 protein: CASSQEVAGGPYTQYF
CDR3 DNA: TGTGCCAGCAGCCAAGAGGTAGCGGGGGGGCCATATACGCAGTATTTT

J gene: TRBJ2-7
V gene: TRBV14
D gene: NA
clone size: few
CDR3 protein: CASSQWAYEQYF
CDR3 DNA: TGTGCCAGCAGCCAATGGGCTTACGAGCAGTACTTC

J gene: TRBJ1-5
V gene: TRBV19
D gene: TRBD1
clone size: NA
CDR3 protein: CASSHGAQGAISQPQHF
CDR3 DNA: TGTGCCAGTAGTCATGGGGCCCAGGGGGCGATAAGTCAGCCCCAGCATTTT

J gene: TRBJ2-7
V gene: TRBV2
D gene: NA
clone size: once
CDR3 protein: CASSVYRAYEQYF
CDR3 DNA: TGTGCCAGCAGTGTGTACCGAGCCTACGAGCAGTACTTC

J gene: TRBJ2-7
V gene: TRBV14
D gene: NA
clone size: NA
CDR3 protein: CASSLGHTYEQYF
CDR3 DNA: TGTGCCAGCAGCCTGGGACACACCTACGAGCAGTACTTC

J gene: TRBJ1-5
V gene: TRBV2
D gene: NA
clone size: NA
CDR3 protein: CASSFDTAIKQPQHF
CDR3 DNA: TGTGCCAGCAGTTTCGACACGGCAATAAAGCAGCCCCAGCATTTT

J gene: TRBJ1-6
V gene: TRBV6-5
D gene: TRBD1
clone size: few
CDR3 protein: CASSLTGVESPLHF
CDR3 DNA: TGTGCCAGCAGTTTGACAGGGGTGGAATCACCCCTCCACTTT

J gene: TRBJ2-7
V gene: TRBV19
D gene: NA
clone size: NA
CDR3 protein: CATQSGASSYEQYF
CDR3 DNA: TGTGCCACCCAATCAGGGGCCAGCTCCTACGAGCAGTACTTC

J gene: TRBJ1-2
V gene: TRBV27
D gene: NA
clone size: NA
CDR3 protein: CASSSPQGPYGYTF
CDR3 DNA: TGTGCCAGCAGTTCCCCGCAGGGCCCCTATGGCTACACCTTC

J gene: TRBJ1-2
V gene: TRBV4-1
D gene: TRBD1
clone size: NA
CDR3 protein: CASSQVPGGDYGYTF
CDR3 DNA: TGCGCCAGCAGCCAAGTTCCAGGGGGCGACTATGGCTACACCTTC

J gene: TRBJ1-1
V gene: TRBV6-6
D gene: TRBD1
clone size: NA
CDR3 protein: CASSYSFDRVSEAFF
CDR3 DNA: TGTGCCAGCAGTTACTCGTTCGACAGGGTTAGTGAAGCTTTCTTT

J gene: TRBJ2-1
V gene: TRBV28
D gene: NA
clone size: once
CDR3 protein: CASSPPGTTDSYNEQFF
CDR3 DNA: TGTGCCAGCAGTCCGCCCGGGACAACAGACTCCTACAATGAGCAGTTCTTC